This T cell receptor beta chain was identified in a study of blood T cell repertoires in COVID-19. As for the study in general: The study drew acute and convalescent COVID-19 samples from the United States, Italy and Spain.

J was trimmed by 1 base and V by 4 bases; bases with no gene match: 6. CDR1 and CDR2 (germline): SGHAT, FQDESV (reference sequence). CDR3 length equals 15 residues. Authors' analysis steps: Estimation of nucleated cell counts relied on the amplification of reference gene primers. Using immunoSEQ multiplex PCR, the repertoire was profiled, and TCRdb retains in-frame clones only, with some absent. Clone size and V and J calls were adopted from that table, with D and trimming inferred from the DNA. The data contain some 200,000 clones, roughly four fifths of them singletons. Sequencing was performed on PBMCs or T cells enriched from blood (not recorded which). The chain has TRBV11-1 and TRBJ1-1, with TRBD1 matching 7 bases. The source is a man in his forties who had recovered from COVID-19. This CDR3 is CASSYRTGRNTEAFF. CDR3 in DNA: TGTGCCAGCAGCTACCGGACAGGCAGGAACACTGAAGCTTTCTTT.